These 20 T cell receptor beta chains came from one sample sequenced in a study of Ad26.COV2.S vaccination and SARS-CoV-2 variants. The method was immunoSEQ multiplex PCR; TCRdb's version includes in-frame clones alone and lacks a portion of them. The sample holds roughly 300,000 clones, 86% seen once. Treatment: some 20 received Ad26.COV2.S at low or high dose, single or two shots; 5 received placebo; per-sample allocation not given. Sampling was done on day 63 after the first vaccine or placebo injection. The sequencing used peripheral blood, collected in a trial of Ad26.COV2.S vaccine versus placebo. The receptors derive from a person aged 18-60 years who received the Ad26.COV2.S COVID-19 vaccine or a placebo.

This chain uses TRBV19 with TRBJ2-2; 9 nucleotides line up with TRBD2. Per germline, CDR1 LNHDA and CDR2 SQIVND (reference sequence). This CDR3 is built from 14 residues. Trimming cost V 8 bases and J 6 bases; bases outside gene matches: 7. CDR3 protein: CASLSGSGPGELFF. In nucleotides, the CDR3 is TGTGCCAGTCTTAGCGGGAGTGGGCCCGGGGAGCTGTTTTTT.

The J gene is TRBJ2-3, the V gene TRBV27; 8 bases align to TRBD2. The V segment lost 5 bases and the J segment 9 bases; nucleotides outside the gene matches: 4. Germline CDR1 and CDR2: MNHEY and SMNVEV (reference sequence). The CDR3 sequence is 12 residues long. This CDR3 is CASSLERETQYF. The CDR3 nucleotides are TGTGCCAGCAGTCTTGAGCGGGAGACGCAGTATTTT.

The chain links TRBV29-1 to TRBJ1-1, with a weak D call TRBD1 (5 bases). The CDR3 spans 12 residues. V was cut by 0 bases and J by 11 bases, with 13 bases left in between. The germline CDR1 and CDR2 sequences are SQVTM and ANQGSEA. CDR3 sequence reads: CSVEDQGREAFF. In DNA form, the CDR3 reads TGCAGCGTTGAAGATCAGGGACGAGAGGCTTTCTTT.

This clone has only one observation. This chain uses TRBV18 with TRBJ2-7; 7 bases map to TRBD1. The CDR3 has 15 residues. V trimming: 0 bases; J trimming: 5 bases; junction bases outside the gene matches: 7. Germline assignment: CDR1 KGHSH and CDR2 LQKENI. This CDR3 reads CASSPPHRGSHEQYF. The CDR3 DNA sequence: TGTGCCAGCTCACCACCCCACAGGGGTAGTCACGAGCAGTACTTC. Looking up the rest from reference TRBV18 and TRBJ2-7 gives the full variable domain: NAGVMQNPRHLVRRRGQEARLRCSPMKGHSHVYWYRQLPEEGLKFMVYLQKENIIDESGMPKERFSAEFPKEGPSILRIQQVVRGDSAAYFCASSPPHRGSHEQYFGPGTRLTVT.

Notes on this clone: The sample holds other DNA sequences that translate to the same CDR3. The chain is built from TRBV19 and TRBJ1-1; 7 nucleotides align to TRBD1. Losses at the gene ends were 3 bases for V and 4 bases for J; bases not matched to a gene: 2. This CDR3 contains 13 residues. Germline V CDR1 and CDR2: LNHDA, SQIVND (reference sequence). CDR3 amino acids: CASSINRGTEAFF. In DNA form, the CDR3 reads TGTGCCAGTAGTATCAACAGGGGCACTGAAGCTTTCTTT.

The chain uses TRBV2 and TRBJ2-4, with D unclear. V shed 1 base and J shed 6 bases, with 13 bases lying between them. The CDR3 sequence is 15 residues long. Germline V gene lookup returns CDR1 SNHLY and CDR2 FYNNEI. The CDR3 bases are TGTGCCAGCAGTGAAGGCAGCCTAGGGCGAAACATTCAGTACTTC. Protein product: CASSEGSLGRNIQYF.

This sequence joins TRBV30 and TRBJ1-3; tentative D call: TRBD1 (5 bases). Germline V gene sequence: CDR1 GTSNPN, CDR2 SVGIG (reference sequence). The V end was cut by 1 base, the J end by 1 base, with 11 bases between. The CDR3 length is 15 residues. The CDR3 spells CAWSGGLMSGNTIYF. Written as DNA, the CDR3 is TGTGCCTGGAGTGGGGGACTTATGTCTGGAAACACCATATATTTT.

The chain is built from TRBV5-6 and TRBJ1-2, with 7 bases aligning to TRBD1. Germline CDR1 and CDR2: SGHDT and YYEEEE. The CDR3 runs 15 residues. Trimming took 4 bases from V and 2 from J; bases not matched to a gene: 8. The CDR3 nucleotides are TGTGCCAGCAGCCCGATGGACAGGCCCAACTATGGCTACACCTTC. Translating it yields CASSPMDRPNYGYTF.

J is TRBJ1-2 and V is TRBV28; D remains ambiguous. V was pared by 6 bases and J by 4 bases, with 12 bases between. This CDR3 is 13 amino acids long. In germline, CDR1 is MDHEN, CDR2 SYDVKM. This chain's CDR3 is CASRYPGGYGYTF. For the CDR3, the DNA is TGTGCCAGCAGGTACCCTGGCGGCTATGGCTACACCTTC.

The chain combines TRBV14 with TRBJ2-7; D may be TRBD1 (5 bases). V was shortened by 0 bases and J by 3 bases, with 18 bases between the two germline ends. The V gene's germline CDR1 is SGHDN and CDR2 FVKESK. This CDR3 contains 17 residues. The CDR3 nucleotides read TGTGCCAGCAGCCAAGATTACCCCGGACAACCTTACTACGAGCAGTACTTC. Its protein product is CASSQDYPGQPYYEQYF. Full variable domain (missing parts from reference TRBV14 and TRBJ2-7): EAGVTQFPSHSVIEKGQTVTLRCDPISGHDNLYWYRRVMGKEIKFLLHFVKESKQDESGMPNNRFLAERTGGTYSTLKVQPAELEDSGVYFCASSQDYPGQPYYEQYFGPGTRLTVT.

This clone has more than one count but fewer than ten. V usage is TRBV28 and J usage is TRBJ1-1, with D maybe TRBD1 (5 bases). The V gene's germline CDR1 is MDHEN and CDR2 SYDVKM. V lost 2 bases and J 4 bases, leaving 8 bases between the germline ends. This CDR3 region has 13 residues. The CDR3, as DNA: TGTGCCAGCAGTTTAGCGGGGGGCACTGAAGCTTTCTTT. Translating it yields CASSLAGGTEAFF.

The V and J genes are TRBV6-8 and TRBJ1-2; D unclear. The CDR3 loop spans 12 amino acids. The V end lost 6 bases, the J end lost 4 bases, and 9 bases lay between the germline ends. The germline V gene encodes CDR1 MNHGY and CDR2 SAAAGT. The CDR3 coding sequence is TGTGCCAGCAGCCCCGCCCTCTATGGCTACACCTTC. It translates to CASSPALYGYTF.

The J gene is TRBJ1-2, the V gene TRBV6-6; D is undetermined. V shed 0 bases and J shed 4 bases, with 12 bases lying between them. From germline, CDR1 is MNHNY and CDR2 SVGAGI (reference sequence). This CDR3 contains 15 residues. The CDR3 protein is CASSYSPGTTYGYTF. For the CDR3, the DNA is TGTGCCAGCAGTTACTCTCCGGGCACGACCTATGGCTACACCTTC.

V gene TRBV27 combines with J gene TRBJ2-1; 8 positions agree with TRBD1. Germline V gives CDR1 MNHEY, CDR2 SMNVEV (reference sequence). The CDR3 is made up of 14 amino acids. V was clipped by 7 bases and J by 3 bases; unmatched bases: 5. Here the CDR3 DNA reads TGTGCCAGCAAACCGGGACAGGACTACAATGAGCAGTTCTTC. This codes for CASKPGQDYNEQFF.

The chain couples TRBV7-9 to TRBJ1-5; 7 positions agree with TRBD1. The CDR3 is 14 residues long. The junction had 7 bases not matched to a gene; V was cut back by 4 bases and J by 7 bases. Germline CDR1 is SEHNR and CDR2 is FQNEAQ (reference sequence). The CDR3, as DNA: TGTGCCAGCAGCTCACCGACAGGGAGCCAGCCCCAGCATTTT. Translating it yields CASSSPTGSQPQHF.

The rearrangement uses TRBV19 and TRBJ2-5; D remains ambiguous. V was trimmed by 4 bases and J by 5 bases, leaving 8 bases between them. This CDR3 has 12 residues. Germline CDR1 LNHDA, CDR2 SQIVND (reference sequence). For the CDR3, the DNA is TGTGCCAGTAGTAAAGGGTTGGAGACCCAGTACTTC. It translates to CASSKGLETQYF.

This chain links TRBV19 with TRBJ1-1; possible D gene TRBD1, 5 bases. Germline CDR1 reads LNHDA; CDR2 reads SQIVND (reference sequence). The V end was cut by 9 bases, the J end by 1 base, with 6 bases between. The CDR3 is 11 amino acids. The CDR3 reads CASQGNTEAFF. The CDR3 nucleotides are TGTGCCAGCCAGGGGAACACTGAAGCTTTCTTT.

The chain carries TRBV4-3 and TRBJ2-2; maybe TRBD1 (6 bases). The germline V gene has CDR1 LGHNA and CDR2 YSLEER. Trimming left V 1 base short and J 5 bases short, with 11 bases between. The CDR3 has 15 amino acids. The CDR3 here is CASSQGQEQTGELFF. Here the CDR3 DNA reads TGCGCCAGCAGCCAAGGACAGGAACAAACCGGGGAGCTGTTTTTT.

This chain links TRBV3-1 (or the pseudogene TRBV3-2) with TRBJ1-4; no clear D. This CDR3 comprises 12 residues. V dropped 1 base and J dropped 10 bases, with 7 bases sitting between them. The germline V gene encodes CDR1 LGHDT and CDR2 YNNKEL (reference sequence). CDR3 amino acids: CASSQAVGKLFF. CDR3 bases: TGTGCCAGCAGCCAAGCGGTCGGAAAACTGTTTTTT.

For the CDR3, the DNA is TGTGCCAGCAGTGAAGGCCTAGCGGCTGTAAAGCAGTACTTC. Amino acid sequence: CASSEGLAAVKQYF. The chain is built from TRBV25-1 and TRBJ2-7, with 7 bases matching TRBD2. Trimming cost V 2 bases and J 8 bases; bases outside gene matches: 9. This CDR3 is 14 amino acids long. Germline CDR1 and CDR2: MGHDK and SYGVNS.